This TCR beta chain was identified in a study of beta chain features in type 1 diabetes. Study-level information: No patient-donor differences in age, gender, total cells or subset yield.

Study-wide findings and caveats: People with Type 1 diabetes carried modestly yet significantly shorter TCRB CDR3s in all four CD4+ subsets. Insertions at VDJ junctions were less frequent in type 1 diabetes patients. These patients also deleted more nucleotides at the same junctions.

Per germline, CDR1 SGHAT and CDR2 FQNNGV. The CDR3 length is 13 residues. V dropped 1 base and J dropped 6 bases, with 9 bases sitting between them. Turning to this clone: Its antigen is undetermined.

Expressed TCRB transcripts got sequenced, as all isolated RNA was reverse transcribed. Some 3.3 million reads per sample on average were obtained from naive, central memory and regulatory T cell samples. The table came from immunoSEQ multiplex PCR; TCRdb's copy has only in-frame clones and leaves some out. This table holds 150,000 or so clones, about 8.3% found once. The source is a woman aged 18 to 35 with type 1 diabetes. Sequencing input: central memory CD4+ T cells from blood. V gene TRBV11-2 combines with J gene TRBJ1-2, with D possibly matching TRBD1 (5 bases). CDR3 sequence: CASSLGGGDGYTF. The CDR3 DNA sequence: TGTGCCAGCAGCTTAGGAGGAGGGGATGGCTACACCTTC.